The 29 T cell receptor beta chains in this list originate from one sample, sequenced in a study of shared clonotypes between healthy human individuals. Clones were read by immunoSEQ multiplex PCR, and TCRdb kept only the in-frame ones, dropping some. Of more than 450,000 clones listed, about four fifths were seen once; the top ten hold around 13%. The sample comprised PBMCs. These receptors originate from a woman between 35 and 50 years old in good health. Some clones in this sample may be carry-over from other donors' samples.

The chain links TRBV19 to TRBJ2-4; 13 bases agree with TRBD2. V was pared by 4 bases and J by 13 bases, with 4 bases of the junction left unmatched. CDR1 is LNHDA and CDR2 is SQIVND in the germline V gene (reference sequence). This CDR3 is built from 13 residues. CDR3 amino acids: CASSTGTSGIQYF. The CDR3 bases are TGTGCCAGTAGTACAGGGACTAGCGGGATCCAGTACTTC.

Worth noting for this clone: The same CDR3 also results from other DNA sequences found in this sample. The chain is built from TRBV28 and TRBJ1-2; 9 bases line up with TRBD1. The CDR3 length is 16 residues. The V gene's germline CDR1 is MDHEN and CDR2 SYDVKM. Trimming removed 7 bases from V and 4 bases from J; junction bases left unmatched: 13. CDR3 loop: CASTQTLRTGAYGYTF. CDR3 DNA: TGTGCCAGCACCCAAACCCTTAGGACAGGGGCCTATGGCTACACCTTC.

In nucleotides, the CDR3 is TGTGCCAGCAGTCTAGATGAGAGTGTACTAGCGGTTCCTATGGAGCAGTACTTC. This codes for CASSLDESVLAVPMEQYF. The V call is TRBV11-2, the J call TRBJ2-7; 8 bases align to TRBD2. With 6 bases clipped from V and 7 bases from J, the junction kept 23 bases outside the gene matches. This CDR3 has 18 amino acids. Germline lookup yields CDR1 SGHAT and CDR2 FQNNGV.

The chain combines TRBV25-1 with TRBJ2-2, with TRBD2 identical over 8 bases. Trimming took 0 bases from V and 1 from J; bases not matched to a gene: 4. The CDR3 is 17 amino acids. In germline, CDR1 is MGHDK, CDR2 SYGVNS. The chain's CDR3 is CASSEYRAGVNTGELFF. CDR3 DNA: TGTGCCAGCAGTGAATATCGAGCGGGAGTGAACACCGGGGAGCTGTTTTTT.

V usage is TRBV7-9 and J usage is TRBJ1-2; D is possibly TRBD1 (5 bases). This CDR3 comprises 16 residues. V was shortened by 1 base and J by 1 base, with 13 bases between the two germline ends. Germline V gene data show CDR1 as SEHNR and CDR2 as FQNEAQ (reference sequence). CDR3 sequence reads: CASSLDTGDNNYGYTF. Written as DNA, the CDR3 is TGTGCCAGCAGCTTAGATACGGGGGATAATAACTATGGCTACACCTTC.

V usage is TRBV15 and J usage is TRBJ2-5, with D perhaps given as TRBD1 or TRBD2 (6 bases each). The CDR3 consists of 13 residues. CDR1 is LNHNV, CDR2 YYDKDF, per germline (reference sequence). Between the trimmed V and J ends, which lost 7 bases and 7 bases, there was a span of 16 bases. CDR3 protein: CATKQGLGGTQYF. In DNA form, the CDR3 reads TGTGCCACCAAACAGGGACTTGGGGGGACCCAGTACTTC.

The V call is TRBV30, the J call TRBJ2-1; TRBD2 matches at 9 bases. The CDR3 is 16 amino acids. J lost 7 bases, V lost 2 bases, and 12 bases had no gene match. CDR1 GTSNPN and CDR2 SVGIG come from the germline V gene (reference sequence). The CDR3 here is CAWSWRSSGSFNEQFF. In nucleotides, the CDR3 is TGTGCCTGGAGTTGGCGGAGTAGCGGGAGTTTTAATGAGCAGTTCTTC.

The CDR3 protein is CASTLDSFGYTF. The CDR3 DNA reads TGTGCCAGCACCCTAGACAGTTTTGGGTACACCTTC. This chain uses TRBV6-1 with TRBJ1-2; maybe TRBD1 (5 bases). Trimming left V 7 bases short and J 11 bases short, with 17 bases between. This CDR3 is 12 amino acids long. Germline V gene sequence: CDR1 MNHNS, CDR2 SASEGT.

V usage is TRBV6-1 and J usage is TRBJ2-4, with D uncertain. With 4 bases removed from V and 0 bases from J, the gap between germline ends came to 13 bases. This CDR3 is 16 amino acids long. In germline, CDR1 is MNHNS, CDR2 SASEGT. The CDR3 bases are TGTGCCAGCAGTGGGCTAGGATTCCTAGCCAAAAACATTCAGTACTTC. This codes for CASSGLGFLAKNIQYF.

The chain's CDR3 is CASTPGGASTDTQYF. For the CDR3, the DNA is TGCGCCAGCACTCCCGGGGGAGCTAGCACAGATACGCAGTATTTT. This chain joins TRBV5-1 and TRBJ2-3; tentatively, D is TRBD2 (6 bases). The CDR3 spans 15 residues. V was clipped by 6 bases and J by 0 bases, with 14 bases between them. Germline CDR1 SGHRS, CDR2 YFSETQ.

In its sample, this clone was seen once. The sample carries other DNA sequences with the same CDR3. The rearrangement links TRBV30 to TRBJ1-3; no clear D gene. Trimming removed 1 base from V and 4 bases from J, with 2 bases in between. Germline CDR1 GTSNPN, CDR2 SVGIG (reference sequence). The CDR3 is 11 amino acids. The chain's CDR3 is CAWSAGNTIYF. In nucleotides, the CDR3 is TGTGCCTGGAGTGCCGGAAACACCATATATTTT.

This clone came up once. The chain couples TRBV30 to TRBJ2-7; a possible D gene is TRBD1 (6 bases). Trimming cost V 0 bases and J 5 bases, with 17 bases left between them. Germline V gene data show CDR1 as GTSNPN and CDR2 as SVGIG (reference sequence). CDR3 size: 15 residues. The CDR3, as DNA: TGTGCCTGGAGTGTAGTTAAAGTACAGGGCGACGAGCAGTACTTC. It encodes CAWSVVKVQGDEQYF.

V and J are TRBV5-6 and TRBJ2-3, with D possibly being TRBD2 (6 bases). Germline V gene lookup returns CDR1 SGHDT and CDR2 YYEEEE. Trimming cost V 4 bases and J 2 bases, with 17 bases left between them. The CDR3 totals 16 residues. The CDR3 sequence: CASSLLSGGDTDTQYF. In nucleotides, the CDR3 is TGTGCCAGCAGCCTATTAAGCGGCGGGGACACAGATACGCAGTATTTT.

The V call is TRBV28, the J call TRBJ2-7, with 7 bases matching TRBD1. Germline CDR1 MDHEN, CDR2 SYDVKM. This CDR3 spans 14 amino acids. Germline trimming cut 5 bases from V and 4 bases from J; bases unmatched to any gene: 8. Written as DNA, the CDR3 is TGTGCCAGCAGTACCTCAGGGGGTTCGTACGAGCAGTACTTC. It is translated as CASSTSGGSYEQYF.

As DNA, the CDR3 is TGTGCCAGCAGCCATCAAGGGACGTCGAACACTGAAGCTTTCTTT. As protein: CASSHQGTSNTEAFF. V is TRBV14 and J is TRBJ1-1, with D maybe TRBD1 (5 bases). V was cut by 3 bases and J by 1 base, with 12 bases left in between. Germline values: CDR1 SGHDN, CDR2 FVKESK. The CDR3 is 15 residues long.

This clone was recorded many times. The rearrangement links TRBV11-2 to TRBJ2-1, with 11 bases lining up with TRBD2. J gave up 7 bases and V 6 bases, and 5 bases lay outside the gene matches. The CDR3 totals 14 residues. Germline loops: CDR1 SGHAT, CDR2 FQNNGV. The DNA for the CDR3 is TGTGCCAGCAGAAAGACTAGCGGGATAAATGAGCAGTTCTTC. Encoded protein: CASRKTSGINEQFF.

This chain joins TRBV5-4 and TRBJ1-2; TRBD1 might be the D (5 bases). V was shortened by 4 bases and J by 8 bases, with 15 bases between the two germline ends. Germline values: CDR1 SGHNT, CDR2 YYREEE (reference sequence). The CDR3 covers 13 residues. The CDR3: CASSLDSYKGYTF. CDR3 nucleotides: TGTGCCAGCAGCCTAGACAGCTATAAGGGCTACACCTTC.

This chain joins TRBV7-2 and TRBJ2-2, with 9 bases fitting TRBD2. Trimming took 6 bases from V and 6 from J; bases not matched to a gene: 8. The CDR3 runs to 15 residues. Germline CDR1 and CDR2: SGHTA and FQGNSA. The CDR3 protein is CASRGTSNSAGELFF. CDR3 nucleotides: TGTGCCAGCAGAGGGACTAGCAATTCAGCCGGGGAGCTGTTTTTT. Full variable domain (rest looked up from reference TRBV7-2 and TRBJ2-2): GAGVSQSPSNKVTEKGKDVELRCDPISGHTALYWYRQSLGQGLEFLIYFQGNSAPDKSGLPSDRFSAERTGGSVSTLTIQRTQQEDSAVYLCASRGTSNSAGELFFGEGSRLTVL.

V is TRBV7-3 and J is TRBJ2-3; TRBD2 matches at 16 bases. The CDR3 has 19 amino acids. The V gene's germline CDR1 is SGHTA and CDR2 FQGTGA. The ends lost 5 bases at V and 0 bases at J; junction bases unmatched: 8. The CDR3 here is CASSQTPGLAGGSTDTQYF. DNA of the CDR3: TGTGCCAGCAGCCAAACCCCGGGACTAGCGGGAGGGAGCACAGATACGCAGTATTTT.

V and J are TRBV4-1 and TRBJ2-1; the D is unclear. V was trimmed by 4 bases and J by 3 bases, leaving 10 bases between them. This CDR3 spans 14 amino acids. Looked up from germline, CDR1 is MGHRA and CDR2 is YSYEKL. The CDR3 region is CASSPTEFYNEQFF. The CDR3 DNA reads TGCGCCAGCAGCCCGACGGAATTCTACAATGAGCAGTTCTTC.

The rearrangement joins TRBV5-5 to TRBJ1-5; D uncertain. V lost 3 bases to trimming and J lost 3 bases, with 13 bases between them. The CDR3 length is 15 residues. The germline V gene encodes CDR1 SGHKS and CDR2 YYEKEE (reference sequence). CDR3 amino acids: CASSSSALFNQPQHF. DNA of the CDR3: TGTGCCAGCAGCTCCTCGGCCCTATTCAATCAGCCCCAGCATTTT.

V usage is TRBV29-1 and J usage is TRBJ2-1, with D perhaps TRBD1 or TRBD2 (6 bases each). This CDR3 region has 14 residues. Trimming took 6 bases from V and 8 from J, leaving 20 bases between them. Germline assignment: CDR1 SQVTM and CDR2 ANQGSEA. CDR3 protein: CSVWGLAKVHEQFF. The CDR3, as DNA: TGCAGCGTGTGGGGGCTAGCGAAAGTCCATGAGCAGTTCTTC.

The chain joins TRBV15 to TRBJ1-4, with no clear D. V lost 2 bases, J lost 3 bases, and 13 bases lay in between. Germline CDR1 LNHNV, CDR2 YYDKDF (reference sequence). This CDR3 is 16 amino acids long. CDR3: CATSRSGRTPNEKLFF. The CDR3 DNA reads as TGTGCCACCAGCAGATCCGGGCGGACTCCTAATGAAAAACTGTTTTTT.

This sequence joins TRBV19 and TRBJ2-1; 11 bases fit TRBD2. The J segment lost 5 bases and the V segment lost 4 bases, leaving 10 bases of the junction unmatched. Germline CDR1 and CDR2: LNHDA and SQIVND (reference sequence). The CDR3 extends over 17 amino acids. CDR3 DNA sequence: TGTGCCAGTAGTAAAGCCCATAGCGGGAGGGGTGACAATGAGCAGTTCTTC. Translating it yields CASSKAHSGRGDNEQFF.

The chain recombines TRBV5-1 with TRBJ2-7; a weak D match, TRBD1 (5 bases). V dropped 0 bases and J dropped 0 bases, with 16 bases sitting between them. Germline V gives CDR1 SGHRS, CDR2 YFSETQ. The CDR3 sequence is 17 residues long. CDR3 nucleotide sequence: TGCGCCAGCAGCTTGGCCGGCTTAGGGGATAGCTCCTACGAGCAGTACTTC. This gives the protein CASSLAGLGDSSYEQYF. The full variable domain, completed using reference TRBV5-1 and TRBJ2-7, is KAGVTQTPRYLIKTRGQQVTLSCSPISGHRSVSWYQQTPGQGLQFLFEYFSETQRNKGNFPGRFSGRQFSNSRSEMNVSTLELGDSALYLCASSLAGLGDSSYEQYFGPGTRLTVT.

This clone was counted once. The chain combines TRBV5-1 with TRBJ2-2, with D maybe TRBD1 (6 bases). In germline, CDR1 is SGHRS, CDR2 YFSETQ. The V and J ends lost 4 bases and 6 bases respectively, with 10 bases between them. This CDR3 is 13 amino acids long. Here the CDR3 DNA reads TGCGCCAGCAGCCAGGGGTCCCCCGGGGAGCTGTTTTTT. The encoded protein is CASSQGSPGELFF.

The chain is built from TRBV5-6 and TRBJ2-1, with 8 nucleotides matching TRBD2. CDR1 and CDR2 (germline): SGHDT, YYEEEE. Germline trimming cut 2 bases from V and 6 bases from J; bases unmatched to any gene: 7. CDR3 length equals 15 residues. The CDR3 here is CASSFVGGRSNEQFF. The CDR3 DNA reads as TGTGCCAGCAGCTTTGTTGGCGGGAGGTCCAATGAGCAGTTCTTC.

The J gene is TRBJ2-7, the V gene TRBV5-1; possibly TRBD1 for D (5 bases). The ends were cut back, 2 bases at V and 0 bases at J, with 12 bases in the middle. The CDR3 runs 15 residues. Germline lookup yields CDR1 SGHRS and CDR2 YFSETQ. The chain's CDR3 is CASSFATVVSYEQYF. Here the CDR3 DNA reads TGCGCCAGCAGCTTTGCGACAGTCGTCTCCTACGAGCAGTACTTC.

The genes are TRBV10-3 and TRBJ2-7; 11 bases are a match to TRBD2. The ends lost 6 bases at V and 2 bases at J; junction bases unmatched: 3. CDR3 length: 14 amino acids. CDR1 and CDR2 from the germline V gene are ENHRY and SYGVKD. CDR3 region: CAISGLAGTYEQYF. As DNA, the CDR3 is TGTGCCATCAGCGGACTAGCGGGCACCTACGAGCAGTACTTC.